This T cell receptor beta chain was sequenced in a study of T cell changes during pregnancy in multiple sclerosis. V dropped 6 bases and J dropped 6; count of bases not matched to a gene: 5. Germline V gene data show CDR1 as MNHNS and CDR2 as SASEGT. This CDR3 region has 14 residues. Assay used: immunoSEQ multiplex PCR; TCRdb lists only in-frame clones, some missing. The sample lists about 75,000 clones; approximately 90% were seen once. This receptor was taken from a female donor with multiple sclerosis, enrolled in a pregnancy study. The rearrangement joins TRBV6-1 to TRBJ2-1; 10 bases are a match to TRBD2. The material sequenced was CD4+ T cells from peripheral blood mononuclear cells, taken before pregnancy. CDR3 in amino acids: CASRSSGGPNEQFF. CDR3 DNA sequence: TGTGCCAGCAGGAGTAGCGGGGGGCCCAATGAGCAGTTCTTC.